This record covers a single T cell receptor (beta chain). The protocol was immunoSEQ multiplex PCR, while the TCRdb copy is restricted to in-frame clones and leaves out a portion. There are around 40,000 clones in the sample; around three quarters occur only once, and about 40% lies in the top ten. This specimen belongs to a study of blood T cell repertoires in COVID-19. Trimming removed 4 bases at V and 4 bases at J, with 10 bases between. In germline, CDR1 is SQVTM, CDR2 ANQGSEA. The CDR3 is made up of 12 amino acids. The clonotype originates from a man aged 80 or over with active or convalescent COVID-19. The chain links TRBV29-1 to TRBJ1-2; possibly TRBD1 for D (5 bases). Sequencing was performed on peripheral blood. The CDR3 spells CSVAPTVYGYTF. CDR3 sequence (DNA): TGCAGCGTTGCTCCGACAGTCTATGGCTACACCTTC.